These T cell receptor beta chains were read from a single sample in a study of blood T cell repertoires in COVID-19. Generated by immunoSEQ multiplex PCR, the TCRdb table keeps only in-frame clones and is missing some. The data contain roughly 220,000 clones, around nine tenths of them singletons. The sample comprised peripheral blood. These receptors all stem from a man between 60 and 75 years old with acute or convalescent COVID-19. CDR3s include the opening cysteine and the closing phenylalanine or tryptophan. D genes are given only for firm matches. Where a row states a size, it is once, few, many or the class of an expanded clone; other rows omit it.

TRBJ2-7 TRBV7-8 - - CASSLTGYYEQYF TGTGCCAGCAGCTTAACGGGGTACTACGAGCAGTACTTC
TRBJ2-3 TRBV19 - - CASSTITGPDTDRQYF TGTGCCAGTAGCACTATTACAGGTCCCGACACAGATAGGCAGTATTTT
TRBJ1-5 TRBV19 few - CASRVEGGRNQPQHF TGTGCCAGTAGGGTGGAGGGGGGGCGGAATCAGCCCCAGCATTTT
TRBJ2-3 TRBV5-1 - TRBD2 CASSSEPRTSGPGDTQYF TGCGCCAGCAGCTCCGAACCCCGGACTAGCGGCCCAGGGGATACGCAGTATTTT
TRBJ1-5 TRBV28 - - CASVLGGALRLPQHF TGTGCCAGCGTACTCGGTGGGGCCCTCCGTCTGCCCCAGCATTTT
TRBJ1-5 TRBV11-2 - TRBD1 CASSLAPGGQPQHF TGTGCCAGCAGCTTAGCCCCAGGGGGTCAGCCCCAGCATTTT
TRBJ1-3 TRBV7-2 - TRBD1 CASSPRPGQGAVRGNTIYF TGTGCCAGCAGCCCTAGGCCGGGACAGGGGGCTGTTCGAGGAAACACCATATATTTT
TRBJ1-1 TRBV4-3 - TRBD1 CASSLGQGERYTEAFF TGCGCCAGCAGCCTCGGACAGGGGGAGAGGTACACTGAAGCTTTCTTT
TRBJ2-1 TRBV5-1 - TRBD1 CASSRTGSSSYNEQFF TGCGCCTCAAGCAGGACAGGGTCGAGCTCCTACAATGAGCAGTTCTTC
TRBJ2-2 TRBV11-2 - TRBD2 CASSPTGGANTGELFF TGTGCCAGCAGCCCTACCGGGGGGGCGAACACCGGGGAGCTGTTTTTT
TRBJ1-4 TRBV15 - TRBD1 CATSNRPGQGGEKLFF TGTGCCACCAGCAACCGACCCGGACAGGGGGGCGAAAAACTGTTTTTT
TRBJ2-1 TRBV10-1 - TRBD1 CASSGGLDRGANEQFF TGCGCCAGCAGTGGGGGCTTGGACAGGGGAGCCAATGAGCAGTTCTTC
TRBJ2-3 TRBV6-2/TRBV6-3 - - CASSTRTGGTDTQYF TGTGCCAGCAGTACCCGGACAGGAGGGACAGATACGCAGTATTTT
TRBJ1-6 TRBV4-2 - - CASSQQGNNSPLHF TGTGCCAGCAGCCAACAGGGGAACAATTCACCCCTCCACTTT
TRBJ1-6 TRBV6-5 few - CASSYSASLGSPLHF TGTGCCAGCAGTTACTCGGCCAGCTTGGGCTCACCCCTCCACTTT
TRBJ1-2 TRBV7-2 - - CASSLDGRTNYGYTF TGTGCCAGCAGCTTAGATGGCAGGACTAACTATGGCTACACCTTC
TRBJ1-6 TRBV9 - TRBD1 CASSLNRGSSPLHF TGTGCCAGCAGCCTAAACAGGGGGTCGTCACCCCTCCACTTT
TRBJ2-1 TRBV6-2/TRBV6-3 - - CASGLRGTYNEQFF TGTGCCAGCGGTTTGCGGGGTACCTACAATGAGCAGTTCTTC
TRBJ2-7 TRBV30 - - CAWTPGGGRYYEQYF TGTGCCTGGACGCCTGGCGGGGGCCGGTACTACGAGCAGTACTTC
TRBJ1-5 TRBV19 few - CASSIWEGSPGNQPQHF TGTGCCAGTAGTATATGGGAGGGGAGCCCGGGCAATCAGCCCCAGCATTTT
TRBJ2-7 TRBV28 - - CASSFGNSYEQYF TGTGCCAGCAGTTTCGGGAACTCCTACGAGCAGTACTTC
TRBJ2-7 TRBV24-1 - TRBD1 CATSDLAGTGPREQYF TGTGCCACCAGTGATCTCGCCGGGACAGGTCCTCGCGAGCAGTACTTC
TRBJ2-5 TRBV4-1 - - CASSQDPGEETQYF TGCGCCAGCAGCCAAGATCCAGGTGAAGAGACCCAGTACTTC
TRBJ2-7 TRBV2 - TRBD1 CASSGVAGTGSYEQYF TGTGCCAGCAGTGGGGTTGCCGGGACAGGGTCCTACGAGCAGTACTTC
TRBJ1-3 TRBV25-1 - - CASSDPGSSGNTIYF TGTGCCAGCAGTGACCCGGGGTCCTCGGGAAACACCATATATTTT